This T cell receptor beta chain originates from a study of tumor-infiltrating lymphocytes in primary liver carcinoma. Both RNA and DNA were isolated together from around 20-30 mg of bulk tissue that had not been sorted. Tumor samples all exceeded 75% viable tumor cells. Findings and caveats of the study: Tumor top-250-clone fractions significantly exceeded those of blood (p = 0.039).

Priming with a constant-region primer yielded TCR beta cDNA from around 540 ng total RNA. Modified slightly, ARM-PCR produced TCR beta libraries over three nested multiplex PCR rounds. A C-beta reverse primer and TRBV1-TRBV30 forward primers served in each of the first two PCR rounds, at approximately 10 cycles apiece. TCRdb recomputed calls from the multiplex PCR reads with MiXCR, one row per CDR3 protein. The sample has approximately 190,000 distinct CDR3 sequences; around four fifths are singletons. In its sample, this clonotype was seen once. What it binds is unknown. CDR1 and CDR2 (germline): SGHNT, YYREEE (reference sequence). The CDR3 extends over 14 amino acids. The germline V and J ends were trimmed by 4 bases and 10 bases, with 21 bases remaining between them.

Sequencing used tumor tissue from primary liver carcinoma. This TCR came from a man aged 40-50 years with primary liver carcinoma and hepatitis B virus infection. This chain links TRBV5-4 with TRBJ2-7, with a weak D call TRBD2 (6 bases). The CDR3 DNA sequence: TGTGCCAGCAGCCTTGAGGAGGGCCATAGCGATCAGTACTTC. Translated, it gives CASSLEEGHSDQYF.